This TCR beta chain came from a study of vaccination and CD4 T cells after COVID-19. The assay that was used to sequence DNA from cultured CD4+ T cells was the Oncomine TCR Beta short-read assay. TCRdb itself ran the PCR reads through MiXCR, one entry per CDR3 protein. The table includes some 20,000 distinct CDR3 sequences, approximately 33% detected once. About this clonotype: Its antigen is unknown.

Treatment meaning: roughly 10-day PBMC culture with coronavirus spike peptide pools or control peptides (ViraFEST assay). V lost 0 bases and J lost 0, with 9 bases in between. Germline V gene data show CDR1 as SGHTA and CDR2 as FQGNSA. The CDR3 is 16 residues long. The sample consisted of cultured CD4+ T cells from blood. The clonotype comes from a human donor with COVID-19. V is TRBV7-2 and J is TRBJ1-3; maybe TRBD1 (5 bases). The CDR3 DNA follows: TGTGCCAGCAGCTTAGCGGGGCAGACCTCTGGAAACACCATATATTTT. Its protein is CASSLAGQTSGNTIYF.